This is a list of T cell receptor beta chains from one sample in a study of cytotoxic CD8 clonotypes in ibrutinib-treated CLL. TCRdb's copy holds only in-frame clones and misses some; the assay was immunoSEQ multiplex PCR. Of roughly 24,000 clones in the sample, about 78% are singletons; the top ten hold approximately 10%. Sequenced here: PBMCs, sampled before ibrutinib treatment. The receptors were gathered from a human donor with chronic lymphocytic leukemia. The conserved cysteine and the conserved F or W are not part of the CDR3 here.

v_gene	j_gene	CDR3aa
TRBV5-5	TRBJ2-1	ASSLAMGQGVEQF
TRBV6-6	TRBJ2-5	ASSYRTGDTETQY
TRBV11-3	TRBJ2-1	ASSHGLAGGGEQF
TRBV6-1	TRBJ1-5	ASIPQGSNQPQH
TRBV4-1	TRBJ2-5	ASSQGGGTSAQETQY
TRBV20-1	TRBJ1-2	SPRGSGGT
TRBV28	TRBJ2-7	ASSLGVGSGPYEQY
TRBV7-6	TRBJ2-4	ASSLGALRGEKNIQY
TRBV5-1	TRBJ2-7	ASSSLGVGLLSYEQY
TRBV19	TRBJ1-5	ASSDRDSHQPQH
TRBV19	TRBJ2-7	ASSIAGADEQY
TRBV5-6	TRBJ1-5	ASSSMDRDLQPQH
TRBV6-1	TRBJ2-3	ASSELAGGLTDTQY
TRBV7-9	TRBJ1-1	ASSPGDRGMNTEAF
TRBV7-8	TRBJ2-1	ASSLAENEF
TRBV6-5	TRBJ1-5	ASSPVSSNQPQH
TRBV7-2	TRBJ2-1	ASSFRSPSSYNEQF
TRBV10-3	TRBJ2-5	AISVTGETQY
TRBV2	TRBJ2-7	ASSLRYEQY
TRBV2	TRBJ2-3	ASSERAAGWSTDTQY
TRBV30	TRBJ1-2	AWSATDRWDRGYT
TRBV19	TRBJ2-3	ASSTRTSGISDTQY
TRBV10-3	TRBJ2-5	AIREGQGLETQY
TRBV6-5	TRBJ2-1	ASSYSNGPLGNEQF
TRBV11-2	TRBJ2-5	ASSLDFGRLQETQY
TRBV2	TRBJ2-3	ASRPISSDTQY
TRBV7-2	TRBJ2-7	ASSTAGTGQNEQY
TRBV5-1	TRBJ2-2	ASSLNTVNTGELF
TRBV28	TRBJ1-5	ASSRAGTGLGNQPQH
TRBV5-4	TRBJ2-7	ASSFGGEQY
TRBV30	TRBJ2-7	AWSVWGQGSYEQY
TRBV6-1	TRBJ2-7	ASSEASGVPYEQY
TRBV6-5	TRBJ1-3	ASSYGQGPGNTIY
TRBV19	TRBJ1-4	ASTAGPNLGKLF
TRBV5-3	TRBJ2-4	ARSRRQNIQY
TRBV5-4	TRBJ2-7	ASSRAGTSGFI
TRBV28	TRBJ1-3	ASSRNTIY
TRBV10-3	TRBJ2-1	AIRNGSVNEQF
TRBV5-1	TRBJ2-5	ASSPGGREGETQY
TRBV28	TRBJ2-7	ATGNGAYEQY
TRBV4-1	TRBJ2-7	ASSQVGSSYEQY
TRBV5-4	TRBJ2-1	ASSAHSRDEQF
TRBV11-2	TRBJ1-1	ASSLDQGDRSTEAF
TRBV29-1	TRBJ2-7	SVVGISYEQY